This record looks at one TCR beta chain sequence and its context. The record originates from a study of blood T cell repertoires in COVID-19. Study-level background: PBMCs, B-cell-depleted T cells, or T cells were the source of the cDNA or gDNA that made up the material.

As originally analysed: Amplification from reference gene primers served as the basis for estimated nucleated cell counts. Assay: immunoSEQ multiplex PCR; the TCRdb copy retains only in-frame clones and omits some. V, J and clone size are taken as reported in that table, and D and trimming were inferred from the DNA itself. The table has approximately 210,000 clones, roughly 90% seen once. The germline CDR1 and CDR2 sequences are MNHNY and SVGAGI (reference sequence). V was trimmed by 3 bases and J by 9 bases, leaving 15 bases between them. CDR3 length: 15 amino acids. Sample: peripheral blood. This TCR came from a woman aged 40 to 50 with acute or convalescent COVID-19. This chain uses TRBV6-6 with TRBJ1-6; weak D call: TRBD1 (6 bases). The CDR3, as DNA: TGTGCCAGCAGTTATTCGGCGGGGGCGATTTCACCCCTCCACTTT. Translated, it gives CASSYSAGAISPLHF.